This is a list of T cell receptor beta chains from one sample in a study of shared clonotypes between healthy human individuals. Clones were sequenced by immunoSEQ multiplex PCR, and TCRdb holds only the in-frame ones, with some missing. The sample yields about 2 million clones, approximately 94% seen once. Material for sequencing was naive CD8+ T cells sorted from blood. The source of these receptors is a man aged 18-30 years in good health. CDR3s include the opening cysteine and the closing phenylalanine or tryptophan. D genes are given only for firm matches. Rows give clone size only sometimes, using once, few, many, or a class for an expanded clone.

v_gene	abundance	j_gene	d_gene	CDR3aa	CDR3nt
TRBV28	NA	TRBJ2-5	TRBD2	CASSYGLAGDETQYF	TGTGCCAGCAGTTACGGGCTAGCGGGAGACGAGACCCAGTACTTC
TRBV28	NA	TRBJ2-7	NA	CASSFTTYEQYF	TGTGCCAGCAGTTTTACGACCTACGAGCAGTACTTC
TRBV7-9	NA	TRBJ2-4	NA	CASSLGDWGNIQYF	TGTGCCAGCAGCTTAGGGGATTGGGGGAACATTCAGTACTTC
TRBV13	NA	TRBJ2-1	TRBD2	CASSAWTSGRSYNEQFF	TGTGCCAGCAGCGCCTGGACTAGCGGCCGATCCTACAATGAGCAGTTCTTC
TRBV6-6	NA	TRBJ2-7	NA	CASSYSSRANEQYF	TGTGCCAGCAGTTACTCGTCCAGGGCCAACGAGCAGTACTTC
TRBV19	NA	TRBJ2-6	TRBD1	CASSIPDRARSGANVLTF	TGTGCCAGTAGTATCCCCGACAGGGCGCGCTCTGGGGCCAACGTCCTGACTTTC
TRBV18	NA	TRBJ1-4	NA	CASSNDRADPKLFF	TGTGCCAGCTCTAACGACCGTGCAGACCCAAAACTGTTTTTT
TRBV11-2	NA	TRBJ1-1	NA	CASSLDSIGVYGTEAFF	TGTGCCAGCAGCCTAGATTCTATAGGGGTCTACGGCACTGAAGCTTTCTTT
TRBV6-6	NA	TRBJ2-1	NA	CASGRPYNEQFF	TGTGCCAGCGGGAGGCCCTACAATGAGCAGTTCTTC
TRBV10-1	NA	TRBJ2-7	TRBD2	CASSELGGTMGEQYF	TGCGCCAGCAGTGAGTTGGGAGGGACGATGGGGGAGCAGTACTTC
TRBV6-1	NA	TRBJ1-2	NA	CASSEGEYGYTF	TGTGCCAGCAGTGAAGGCGAATATGGCTACACCTTC
TRBV4-3	NA	TRBJ2-7	TRBD1	CASSQGTGVEQYF	TGCGCCAGCAGCCAGGGGACAGGGGTCGAGCAGTACTTC
TRBV5-6	NA	TRBJ1-2	NA	CASSLQGGYGYTF	TGTGCCAGCAGCTTACAGGGTGGATATGGCTACACCTTC
TRBV2	NA	TRBJ2-4	NA	CASSDGLMRTAKNIQYF	TGTGCCAGCAGTGATGGGTTGATGAGGACGGCCAAAAACATTCAGTACTTC
TRBV5-1	NA	TRBJ2-7	NA	CASSWGLESYEQYF	TGCGCCAGCAGCTGGGGACTCGAATCCTACGAGCAGTACTTC
TRBV12-5	NA	TRBJ2-1	TRBD2	CASGRGLAGSIVNEQFF	TGTGCTAGTGGCCGTGGACTAGCGGGGTCCATTGTGAATGAGCAGTTCTTC
TRBV10-3	NA	TRBJ2-1	TRBD1	CAISEGGQGRHNEQFF	TGTGCCATCAGTGAGGGGGGACAGGGGAGACACAATGAGCAGTTCTTC
TRBV19	once	TRBJ2-7	TRBD2	CASSAVLAGLYEQYF	TGTGCCAGTAGTGCCGTACTAGCGGGACTGTACGAGCAGTACTTC
TRBV11-3	once	TRBJ2-3	NA	CASSPGSGLYTDTQYF	TGTGCCAGCAGCCCCGGATCTGGACTATACACAGATACGCAGTATTTT
TRBV5-1	NA	TRBJ2-3	TRBD2	CASSLPETLPGLAVDTQYF	TGCGCCAGCAGCCTCCCTGAGACTTTACCGGGACTAGCGGTAGATACGCAGTATTTT
TRBV13	once	TRBJ2-7	NA	CASSPSPSAEQYF	TGTGCCAGCAGCCCCAGCCCCAGCGCCGAGCAGTACTTC
TRBV7-3	NA	TRBJ2-2	NA	CASSLGDPGELFF	TGTGCCAGCAGCTTGGGGGACCCCGGGGAGCTGTTTTTT
TRBV5-6	NA	TRBJ1-6	NA	CASSPRTGNSPLHF	TGTGCCAGCAGCCCCCGGACTGGTAATTCACCCCTCCACTTT
TRBV7-8	NA	TRBJ2-1	TRBD1	CASSLGDRYNEQFF	TGTGCCAGCAGCCTGGGGGACAGGTACAATGAGCAGTTCTTC
TRBV19	NA	TRBJ1-2	NA	CASLSLKEGNYGYTF	TGTGCCAGCTTATCACTAAAGGAGGGGAACTATGGCTACACCTTC
TRBV4-1	once	TRBJ2-7	NA	CASSQVEFYEQYF	TGCGCCAGCAGCCAAGTGGAGTTCTACGAGCAGTACTTC
TRBV6-5	NA	TRBJ1-5	NA	CASRDLMGVQPQHF	TGTGCCAGCAGGGACCTGATGGGGGTTCAGCCCCAGCATTTT
TRBV23-1	NA	TRBJ1-5	NA	CASTRGVAENYSNQPQHF	TGCGCCAGCACCCGTGGTGTTGCGGAAAACTATAGCAATCAGCCCCAGCATTTT
TRBV13	NA	TRBJ2-1	TRBD1	CASSYPGQGIDEQFF	TGTGCCAGCAGTTATCCGGGACAGGGGATCGATGAGCAGTTCTTC
TRBV6-5	NA	TRBJ2-7	NA	CASSYSIGESSYEQYF	TGTGCCAGCAGTTACTCGATCGGGGAAAGCAGCTACGAGCAGTACTTC
TRBV4-3	NA	TRBJ1-2	NA	CASSQGLGVLDKGADGYTF	TGCGCCAGCAGCCAAGGGCTCGGAGTTTTGGACAAGGGAGCCGATGGCTACACCTTC
TRBV4-2	NA	TRBJ2-1	TRBD2	CASSPVEAGGRPEQFF	TGTGCCAGCAGCCCCGTCGAGGCGGGGGGGCGGCCGGAGCAGTTCTTC
TRBV28	NA	TRBJ2-3	TRBD2	CASSRSLETSGASPDTQYF	TGTGCCAGCAGCCGTAGTTTAGAGACTAGCGGGGCCTCCCCAGATACGCAGTATTTT
TRBV7-6	NA	TRBJ1-1	NA	CASSLSAGVNMNTEAFF	TGTGCCAGCAGCTTATCGGCAGGGGTAAACATGAACACTGAAGCTTTCTTT
TRBV2	NA	TRBJ1-2	TRBD1	CASSGTGLSYGYTF	TGTGCCAGCAGTGGGACAGGGCTGAGCTATGGCTACACCTTC
TRBV9	once	TRBJ2-5	NA	CASSVVPGDQETQYF	TGTGCCAGCAGCGTAGTTCCGGGGGACCAAGAGACCCAGTACTTC